Below are 5 T cell receptor beta chains sequenced from a single sample in a study of T cell changes during pregnancy in multiple sclerosis. Sequencing was performed with immunoSEQ multiplex PCR; in TCRdb, only in-frame clones are kept and a portion is missing. The sample gives 55,000 to 80,000 clones, roughly nine tenths of which show up once; over 7.5% is in the top ten. The sequenced sample was peripheral blood, obtained after pregnancy. Every receptor here comes from a female donor in good health, enrolled as a control in a pregnancy study.

The chain combines TRBV7-2 with TRBJ2-5, with 7 bases identical to TRBD1. Losses at the gene ends were 10 bases for V and 1 base for J; bases not matched to a gene: 9. The CDR3 is 14 residues long. Germline CDR1 reads SGHTA; CDR2 reads FQGNSA. CDR3 residues: CATSPAGGQETQYF. The CDR3 DNA follows: TGTGCCACCTCCCCCGCAGGGGGCCAAGAGACCCAGTACTTC.

This clone was seen once. The chain has TRBV29-1 and TRBJ2-7, with 8 bases fitting TRBD1. The CDR3 runs to 15 residues. J was trimmed by 6 bases and V by 4 bases; bases with no gene match: 14. Germline CDR1 SQVTM, CDR2 ANQGSEA. This CDR3 reads CSVAHIRTGWGEQYF. CDR3 nucleotides: TGCAGCGTTGCCCATATCAGGACAGGGTGGGGCGAGCAGTACTTC.

The chain couples TRBV10-3 to TRBJ2-2; 9 positions match TRBD1. Germline V gives CDR1 ENHRY, CDR2 SYGVKD. The CDR3 is 15 residues long. V shed 11 bases, J shed 3 bases, and the junction held 10 bases outside the gene matches. CDR3 protein: CASTGTGRDTGELFF. The CDR3 DNA reads as TGTGCCTCAACCGGGACAGGGCGGGACACCGGGGAGCTGTTTTTT.

V usage is TRBV2 and J usage is TRBJ2-3; TRBD2 matches 8 bases. After removal of 7 bases from V and 0 bases from J, the junction contained 9 bases not matched to a gene. This CDR3 is built from 16 residues. Germline V CDR1 and CDR2: SNHLY, FYNNEI. CDR3 loop: CASTERLAGSTDTQYF. In DNA form, the CDR3 reads TGTGCCAGCACCGAGAGGCTAGCGGGTAGCACAGATACGCAGTATTTT.

The chain combines TRBV7-9 with TRBJ2-7, with D maybe TRBD1 (5 bases). V was trimmed by 8 bases and J by 2 bases, leaving 16 bases between them. The CDR3 is made up of 14 amino acids. CDR1 is SEHNR, CDR2 FQNEAQ, per germline (reference sequence). The CDR3 DNA follows: TGTGCCAGCGGAAGGGGCCCGAATCCCTACGAGCAGTACTTC. It specifies CASGRGPNPYEQYF.